Following are 28 T cell receptor beta chains from one sample sequenced in a study of CD8+CD57+ T cells in acquired aplastic anemia. Genomic DNA served as template for TCR beta VDJ and CDR3 profiling. TCRdb reanalysed the reads using MiXCR and keeps one entry per CDR3 protein. The table includes 150,000 to 200,000 distinct CDR3 sequences, 55% to 70% detected once. Sequencing used sorted CD4+, CD8+, or CD8+CD57+ T cells (not recorded which) from PBMCs. The source is a human donor in good health.

The gene calls are TRBV20-1 and TRBJ2-1; 12 nucleotides agree with TRBD2. The J call may be incorrect, as the DNA end agrees better with TRBJ2-5. CDR1 and CDR2 from the germline V gene are DFQATT and SNEGSKA (reference sequence). This CDR3 region has 15 residues. DNA for the CDR3: TGCAGTGCGCTACGACTAGCGGGAGCGAGGGAGACCCAGTACTTC. Translation: CSALRLAGARETQYF.

V gene TRBV2 combines with J gene TRBJ2-1, with D possibly TRBD1 on 6 matching bases. Germline CDR1 SNHLY, CDR2 FYNNEI. The CDR3 spans 11 residues. V lost 6 bases to trimming and J lost 13 bases, with 13 bases between them. CDR3 in amino acids: CASREDRRQFF. The CDR3 nucleotides read TGTGCCAGCAGGGAGGACAGACGACAGTTCTTC.

This clonotype was observed a few times. This rearrangement joins TRBV7-9 to TRBJ1-6; D remains ambiguous. With 7 bases removed from V and 10 bases from J, the gap between germline ends came to 11 bases. This CDR3 region has 12 residues. CDR1 SEHNR and CDR2 FQNEAQ come from the germline V gene (reference sequence). The DNA of the CDR3 is TGTGCCAGCACCTCAGCCGCCTCACCCCTCCACTTT. Protein sequence: CASTSAASPLHF.

This chain joins TRBV10-3 and TRBJ2-3; TRBD2 matches at 7 bases. The ends lost 3 bases at V and 4 bases at J; junction bases unmatched: 4. The CDR3 is made up of 14 amino acids. The germline V gene encodes CDR1 ENHRY and CDR2 SYGVKD. The CDR3 region has the DNA TGTGCCATCAGTGAAAGGGAGGGGTCAGATACGCAGTATTTT. Its protein product is CAISEREGSDTQYF.

This clonotype was counted many times. This sequence joins TRBV7-9 and TRBJ2-7; 8 bases fit TRBD2. After removal of 1 base from V and 5 bases from J, the junction contained 7 bases not matched to a gene. Germline CDR1 and CDR2: SEHNR and FQNEAQ (reference sequence). This CDR3 has 15 residues. CDR3 region: CASSLVTGGRDEQYF. For the CDR3, the DNA is TGTGCCAGCAGCTTAGTGACGGGAGGGCGCGACGAGCAGTACTTC.

At least ten counts were recorded for this clonotype. The chain is built from TRBV5-6 and TRBJ1-1, with D tentatively TRBD1 (6 bases). Germline CDR1 SGHDT, CDR2 YYEEEE. The CDR3 consists of 15 residues. The V end was cut by 2 bases, the J end by 1 base, with 12 bases between. CDR3 residues: CASSLAWGANTEAFF. In nucleotides, the CDR3 is TGTGCCAGCAGCTTAGCGTGGGGGGCGAACACTGAAGCTTTCTTT.

In its sample, this clonotype was seen once. A junction end diverges from the germline sequence, so it may reflect a read error. The gene calls are TRBV5-1 and TRBJ1-2; 8 positions match TRBD1. The CDR3 is 12 residues long. Germline CDR1 SGHRS, CDR2 YFSETQ. The CDR3 region is CASSLASGGAIF. The CDR3 DNA reads TGCGCCAGCAGCTTGGCCTCAGGGGGCGCAATCTTC.

V gene TRBV5-8 combines with J gene TRBJ1-5; D is possibly TRBD1 (5 bases). The V gene's germline CDR1 is SGHTS and CDR2 YDEGEE. The V and J ends lost 5 bases and 7 bases respectively, with 13 bases between them. The CDR3 is 13 residues long. CDR3 residues: CASSEGRGQPQHF. CDR3 DNA sequence: TGTGCCAGCAGTGAGGGGCGGGGGCAGCCCCAGCATTTT.

J is TRBJ2-2 and V is TRBV7-9; D is possibly TRBD2 (6 bases). Trimming removed 5 bases from V and 6 bases from J, with 25 bases in between. The CDR3 loop spans 18 amino acids. Germline-derived CDR1 and CDR2 are SEHNR and FQNEAQ (reference sequence). CDR3 in DNA: TGTGCCAGCAGCCAAGAGACCGGGAGCGGCGATGGCGCCGGGGAGCTGTTTTTT. Its translation is CASSQETGSGDGAGELFF.

This rearrangement joins TRBV10-3 to TRBJ2-7; D tentatively reads TRBD1 or TRBD2 (5 bases each). Trimming cost V 6 bases and J 6 bases, with 18 bases left between them. This CDR3 region has 14 residues. Germline V CDR1 and CDR2: ENHRY, SYGVKD. In DNA, the CDR3 is TGTGCCATCAGCCCCGGGACCACTAGGGCCGAGCAGTACTTC. This translates into CAISPGTTRAEQYF.

V and J are TRBV5-4 and TRBJ2-5, with D perhaps matching TRBD1 (6 bases). Trimming cost V 1 base and J 2 bases, with 12 bases left between them. CDR1 is SGHNT and CDR2 is YYREEE in the germline V gene (reference sequence). CDR3 length: 15 amino acids. The CDR3 loop is CASSLIGTSQETQYF. Here the CDR3 DNA reads TGTGCCAGCAGCTTGATCGGGACATCACAAGAGACCCAGTACTTC.

This clonotype appeared once. The junction and the germline gene differ at one end; a read error may be behind it. V is TRBV7-8 and J is TRBJ2-2; D gene unclear. Germline V gene data show CDR1 as SGHVS and CDR2 as FQNEAQ. There are 14 residues in the CDR3. This CDR3 is CASSQRLDTGELFF. The CDR3 DNA follows: TGCGCCAGCAGCCAGCGTCTTGACACCGGGGAGCTGTTTTTT. The complete variable domain, with remaining parts taken from reference TRBV7-8 and TRBJ2-2, reads GAGVSQSPRYKVAKRGQDVALRCDPISGHVSLFWYQQALGQGPEFLTYFQNEAQLDKSGLPSDRFFAERPEGSVSTLKIQRTQQEDSAVYLCASSQRLDTGELFFGEGSRLTVL.

The genes are TRBV6-5 and TRBJ2-3; weak D call: TRBD2 (6 bases). Germline CDR1 MNHEY, CDR2 SVGAGI. With 6 bases removed from V and 2 bases from J, the gap between germline ends came to 12 bases. CDR3 length equals 14 residues. CDR3 in DNA: TGTGCCAGCAGCGGGAGTCTTCACACAGATACGCAGTATTTT. Its protein is CASSGSLHTDTQYF.

The rearrangement links TRBV2 to TRBJ1-6; D gene unclear. CDR1 is SNHLY, CDR2 FYNNEI, per germline. Trimming left V 6 bases short and J 6 bases short, with 9 bases between. This CDR3 is built from 13 residues. The CDR3 spells CASSPGPNSPLHF. CDR3 sequence (DNA): TGTGCCAGCAGCCCGGGCCCTAATTCACCCCTCCACTTT.

V and J are TRBV5-4 and TRBJ1-4; TRBD1 might be the D (6 bases). The germline V gene has CDR1 SGHNT and CDR2 YYREEE (reference sequence). CDR3 length: 14 residues. V was pared by 1 base and J by 4 bases, with 8 bases between. CDR3 nucleotide sequence: TGTGCCAGCAGCTTGAAACAGGGTAATGAAAAACTGTTTTTT. Translation: CASSLKQGNEKLFF. Looking up the rest from reference TRBV5-4 and TRBJ1-4 gives the full variable domain: ETGVTQSPTHLIKTRGQQVTLRCSSQSGHNTVSWYQQALGQGPQFIFQYYREEENGRGNFPPRFSGLQFPNYSSELNVNALELDDSALYLCASSLKQGNEKLFFGSGTQLSVL.

This clonotype was counted only a few times. The gene calls are TRBV20-1 and TRBJ1-1; D is perhaps TRBD1 (6 bases). Per germline, CDR1 DFQATT and CDR2 SNEGSKA (reference sequence). V was cut by 3 bases and J by 2 bases, with 10 bases left in between. The CDR3 has 13 residues. CDR3 amino acids: CSARPQGNTEAFF. The CDR3 DNA follows: TGCAGTGCTAGGCCACAGGGCAACACTGAAGCTTTCTTT.

This clonotype was observed a handful of times. The CDR3 DNA is TGTGCCAGCAGTCTACGGGACAGGGTCTACAATGAGCAGTTCTTC. This encodes CASSLRDRVYNEQFF. The chain couples TRBV6-5 to TRBJ2-1; 9 bases fit TRBD1. Germline CDR1 reads MNHEY; CDR2 reads SVGAGI. The CDR3 length is 15 residues. The V gene end was trimmed by 5 bases and the J gene end by 3 bases; junction bases not matched to a gene: 5.

In this sample, this clonotype turned up many times. The V and J genes are TRBV12-3 or TRBV12-4 and TRBJ2-1; 9 bases line up with TRBD2. V dropped 3 bases and J dropped 8; count of bases not matched to a gene: 5. The length of the CDR3 is 14 residues. This chain's CDR3 is CASSFSGSLDEQFF. In DNA, the CDR3 is TGTGCCAGCAGTTTTAGCGGGAGTCTGGATGAGCAGTTCTTC.

This clonotype has ten or more counts. J is TRBJ1-1 and V is TRBV7-9; no clear D gene. The CDR3 extends over 16 amino acids. Trimming took off 5 bases at V and 7 bases at J, with 23 bases between the two ends. Germline V gene lookup returns CDR1 SEHNR and CDR2 FQNEAQ (reference sequence). In DNA, the CDR3 is TGTGCCAGCAGCACCGCTAGGGTTACAGAGCCCAATGAAGCTTTCTTT. It codes for CASSTARVTEPNEAFF. The whole variable domain, remainder taken from reference TRBV7-9 and TRBJ1-1, is DTGVSQNPRHKITKRGQNVTFRCDPISEHNRLYWYRQTLGQGPEFLTYFQNEAQLEKSRLLSDRFSAERPKGSFSTLEIQRTEQGDSAMYLCASSTARVTEPNEAFFGQGTRLTVV.

The chain links TRBV29-1 to TRBJ2-7; a weak D match, TRBD1 (5 bases). V lost 7 bases, J lost 3 bases, and 13 bases lay in between. This CDR3 contains 12 residues. The germline CDR1 and CDR2 sequences are SQVTM and ANQGSEA. The CDR3 protein is CSARRDIYEQYF. The DNA for the CDR3 is TGCAGCGCCCGCAGGGATATCTACGAGCAGTACTTC.

This clonotype was detected once. The gene calls are TRBV6-4 and TRBJ2-5; D is possibly TRBD1 (5 bases). V was clipped by 3 bases and J by 1 base, with 6 bases between them. Germline V gene sequence: CDR1 MRHNA, CDR2 SNTAGT. This CDR3 is built from 13 residues. CDR3 in amino acids: CASSEQAQETQYF. The CDR3 DNA reads TGTGCCAGCAGTGAACAGGCCCAAGAGACCCAGTACTTC.

The chain employs TRBV29-1 and TRBJ2-7; 8 nucleotides agree with TRBD1. The germline V gene encodes CDR1 SQVTM and CDR2 ANQGSEA. This CDR3 region has 14 residues. V gave up 5 bases and J gave up 2 bases; unmatched junction bases: 8. The CDR3 DNA reads as TGCAGCGTTTTGAGACAGGGGACAACCTACGAGCAGTACTTC. It is translated as CSVLRQGTTYEQYF.

With respect to this clonotype: Relative to the germline gene, one junction end is altered; a read error may explain this. The rearrangement joins TRBV5-1 to TRBJ1-4, with TRBD1 identical over 8 bases. Germline CDR1 reads SGHRS; CDR2 reads YFSETQ. This CDR3 is built from 13 residues. CDR3 coding DNA: TGCGCCAGCAAACAGGGGGATAATGAAAAGCTGTTTTTT. It codes for CASKQGDNEKLFF.

This rearrangement joins TRBV20-1 to TRBJ2-7; 11 positions agree with TRBD2. This CDR3 has 16 amino acids. Germline V CDR1 and CDR2: DFQATT, SNEGSKA (reference sequence). V shed 1 base and J 2 bases; nucleotides not matched to a gene: 7. CDR3 loop: CSARVLAGGLPYEQYF. For the CDR3, the DNA is TGCAGTGCTAGAGTGCTAGCGGGAGGCCTACCCTACGAGCAGTACTTC.

This clonotype appeared many times. This sequence may be a read error, since a much larger clone differs from it by one base. The genes are TRBV10-3 and TRBJ2-5, with D unclear. This CDR3 is built from 15 residues. Germline loops: CDR1 ENHRY, CDR2 SYGVKD. The CDR3, as DNA: TGTGCCTTCAGTGAGTCGAAAGGGTACCAAGAGACCCAGTACTTC. As protein: CAFSESKGYQETQYF.

V and J are TRBV12-3 or TRBV12-4 and TRBJ1-3, with a weak D call TRBD1 (5 bases). Between the trimmed V and J ends, which lost 7 bases and 8 bases, there was a span of 6 bases. The CDR3 runs to 10 residues. The DNA of the CDR3 is TGTGCCAGCATGGGGGACACCATATATTTT. It yields the protein CASMGDTIYF.

Points on this clonotype: Since a much larger clone is just one base distant, this may be a read error. The chain has TRBV9 and TRBJ2-2; D might be TRBD1 (5 bases). V gave up 7 bases and J gave up 1 base, with 8 bases separating them. The CDR3 is 13 residues long. Germline V gene sequence: CDR1 SGDLS, CDR2 YYNGEE. The CDR3 nucleotides read TGTGCCAGCGAGACAGTGAACACCGGGGAGCTGTTTTTT. This codes for CASETVNTGELFF.

This chain connects TRBV20-1 to TRBJ1-1; TRBD1 aligns across 7 bases. CDR3 size: 14 residues. CDR1 DFQATT and CDR2 SNEGSKA come from the germline V gene (reference sequence). Trimming took 2 bases from V and 1 from J; bases not matched to a gene: 4. CDR3 region: CSARYTGANTEAFF. DNA for the CDR3: TGCAGTGCTAGATACACAGGGGCGAACACTGAAGCTTTCTTT.